Included here is one T cell receptor beta chain sequence, with context. Antigen unknown. The protocol attached unique molecular identifiers to individual cDNA molecules. Via MiXCR, TCRdb re-called the 5' RACE reads, giving one row per CDR3 protein. The sample has over 85,000 distinct CDR3 sequences, 10% to 15% seen once. The data derive from a study of early T cells in non-severe SARS-CoV-2 infection. Looking at the study overall: From unsorted whole blood, bulk RNA was sequenced, and the chains remained unpaired. Whole-study findings and limits: Clonotype matching in VDJdb favored anti-spike CD8 responses and did not capture private and CD4 specificities.

The V end lost 0 bases, the J end lost 1 base, and 6 bases lay between the germline ends. CDR3 length: 14 amino acids. Germline loops: CDR1 SGHKS, CDR2 YYEKEE (reference sequence). The V gene is TRBV5-5, the J gene TRBJ2-3; no reliable D call. This clonotype originated in an adult who was a healthcare worker with PCR-confirmed SARS-CoV-2 infection or an uninfected control (not recorded which). The sample in question was whole blood, obtained at baseline. CDR3 amino acids: CASSLGGRTDTQYF. The CDR3 nucleotides read TGTGCCAGCAGCTTGGGCGGCCGCACAGATACGCAGTATTTT.